Below are 22 T cell receptor beta chains sequenced from a single sample in a study of cytomegalovirus exposure and HLA in healthy donors. Assay: immunoSEQ multiplex PCR; the TCRdb copy retains only in-frame clones and omits some. The data show 150,000 to 200,000 clones, less than 85% seen once. Sequencing was done on a sample of PBMCs. The source is a man aged 18 to 30 in good health and CMV-seropositive.

This chain uses TRBV27 with TRBJ1-3; the match to TRBD1 covers 7 bases. The CDR3 runs 15 residues. J gave up 4 bases and V 6 bases, and 9 bases lay outside the gene matches. Germline CDR1 and CDR2: MNHEY and SMNVEV (reference sequence). As DNA, the CDR3 is TGTGCCAGCAGACTAACAGGGGAGCACGGAAACACCATATATTTT. Translation: CASRLTGEHGNTIYF.

The gene calls are TRBV5-1 and TRBJ1-5; a weak D match, TRBD1 (6 bases). Germline-derived CDR1 and CDR2 are SGHRS and YFSETQ. This CDR3 region has 15 residues. V was pared by 4 bases and J by 7 bases, with 18 bases between. This chain's CDR3 is CASSPNTGHGQPQHF. CDR3 nucleotides: TGCGCCAGCAGCCCAAATACAGGGCACGGCCAGCCCCAGCATTTT.

The V and J genes are TRBV5-1 and TRBJ1-4; D might be TRBD1 (6 bases). The CDR3 is 15 amino acids. From germline, CDR1 is SGHRS and CDR2 YFSETQ. V lost 3 bases and J 2 bases, leaving 11 bases between the germline ends. Written as DNA, the CDR3 is TGCGCCAGCAGCTACCAGGGGCAGACTAATGAAAAACTGTTTTTT. This translates into CASSYQGQTNEKLFF. The full variable domain, rest sourced from reference TRBV5-1 and TRBJ1-4, is KAGVTQTPRYLIKTRGQQVTLSCSPISGHRSVSWYQQTPGQGLQFLFEYFSETQRNKGNFPGRFSGRQFSNSRSEMNVSTLELGDSALYLCASSYQGQTNEKLFFGSGTQLSVL.

A few counts support this clone. The same CDR3 arises from other DNA sequences in this sample as well. The chain is built from TRBV28 and TRBJ1-5; D gene ambiguous. V was pared by 2 bases and J by 0 bases, with 8 bases between. The CDR3 sequence is 15 residues long. In germline, CDR1 is MDHEN, CDR2 SYDVKM. The CDR3 nucleotides read TGTGCCAGCAGTTTAGGCCGGGGTAGCAATCAGCCCCAGCATTTT. Protein product: CASSLGRGSNQPQHF.

This clone was recorded only once. The chain joins TRBV28 to TRBJ2-7; D possibly corresponds to TRBD2 (6 bases). This CDR3 contains 15 residues. Trimming left V 3 bases short and J 7 bases short, with 19 bases between. CDR1 is MDHEN and CDR2 is SYDVKM in the germline V gene. This CDR3 is CASSFPSGEVLEQYF. CDR3 DNA: TGTGCCAGCAGTTTCCCCTCCGGGGAGGTCTTGGAGCAGTACTTC.

V gene TRBV28 combines with J gene TRBJ1-2; TRBD1 aligns across 7 bases. Germline lookup yields CDR1 MDHEN and CDR2 SYDVKM. The length of the CDR3 is 16 residues. Trimming took 2 bases from V and 6 from J; bases not matched to a gene: 12. CDR3 bases: TGTGCCAGCAGTTTACCCTTACCGACAGGGCTTAATGGCTACACCTTC. Its protein is CASSLPLPTGLNGYTF.

The chain employs TRBV5-6 and TRBJ2-7; D might be TRBD1 (6 bases). The CDR3 spans 16 residues. Germline-derived CDR1 and CDR2 are SGHDT and YYEEEE. V lost 3 bases to trimming and J lost 0 bases, with 16 bases between them. The CDR3 nucleotides are TGTGCCAGCAGCTATTCCACAGGGTGGAGCTCCTACGAGCAGTACTTC. Its protein product is CASSYSTGWSSYEQYF.

This clone was counted a single time. V usage is TRBV11-2 and J usage is TRBJ1-1, with 8 bases identical to TRBD1. Germline CDR1 is SGHAT and CDR2 is FQNNGV. J lost 3 bases, V lost 4 bases, and 4 bases had no gene match. The CDR3 is 14 residues long. The CDR3 loop reads CASSYGQGDTEAFF. DNA of the CDR3: TGTGCCAGCAGCTATGGACAGGGCGACACTGAAGCTTTCTTT.

The chain recombines TRBV9 with TRBJ2-7; 8 bases are a match to TRBD2. This CDR3 has 14 residues. The ends lost 4 bases at V and 5 bases at J; junction bases unmatched: 8. Germline values: CDR1 SGDLS, CDR2 YYNGEE. The CDR3 is CASSQTGLDDEQYF. The CDR3 DNA sequence: TGTGCCAGCAGCCAGACGGGACTAGACGACGAGCAGTACTTC.

This chain joins TRBV28 and TRBJ2-6; D is perhaps TRBD2 (5 bases). V was pared by 4 bases and J by 4 bases, with 8 bases between. This CDR3 contains 14 residues. From germline, CDR1 is MDHEN and CDR2 SYDVKM. CDR3 sequence (DNA): TGTGCCAGCAGTTCTGCGGGCGGGGCCAACGTCCTGACTTTC. Its translation: CASSSAGGANVLTF.

V gene TRBV18 combines with J gene TRBJ2-5, with a possible D match to TRBD2 (6 bases). The ends were cut back, 2 bases at V and 5 bases at J, with 12 bases in the middle. The CDR3 runs to 14 residues. CDR1 is KGHSH and CDR2 is LQKENI in the germline V gene. The CDR3 loop is CASSPGTARETQYF. DNA of the CDR3: TGTGCCAGCTCACCAGGGACTGCCCGGGAGACCCAGTACTTC.

The chain carries TRBV29-1 and TRBJ2-7; TRBD1 aligns across 7 bases. Unmatched junction bases numbered 12, after V lost 7 bases and J lost 6 bases. The CDR3 length is 13 residues. Germline V gene data show CDR1 as SQVTM and CDR2 as ANQGSEA. CDR3 sequence: CSGLTGAQGEQYF. CDR3 DNA: TGCAGCGGTCTAACAGGGGCGCAGGGCGAGCAGTACTTC.

The rearrangement joins TRBV27 to TRBJ1-2; D is possibly TRBD1 (5 bases). V was pared by 10 bases and J by 5 bases, with 20 bases between. The CDR3 spans 14 residues. CDR1 and CDR2 (germline): MNHEY, SMNVEV (reference sequence). CDR3 residues: CATKPRQSLYGYTF. The CDR3 bases are TGTGCCACCAAGCCTCGACAGTCCCTTTATGGCTACACCTTC.

This rearrangement joins TRBV5-4 to TRBJ1-2; weak D call: TRBD1 (6 bases). The V gene lost 0 bases and the J gene lost 0 bases, with 9 bases spanning the gap. Germline values: CDR1 SGHNT, CDR2 YYREEE (reference sequence). The length of the CDR3 is 15 residues. The CDR3 DNA sequence: TGTGCCAGCAGCTTGGCTGGGGGCGCTAACTATGGCTACACCTTC. Translating gives CASSLAGGANYGYTF.

The chain employs TRBV7-2 and TRBJ1-2, with 11 bases lining up with TRBD1. The CDR3 extends over 14 amino acids. CDR1 and CDR2 from the germline V gene are SGHTA and FQGNSA. J gave up 6 bases and V 7 bases, and 7 bases lay outside the gene matches. The CDR3 here is CASTPDRGRNGYTF. CDR3 in DNA: TGTGCCAGCACCCCGGACAGGGGGCGTAATGGCTACACCTTC. Full variable domain (rest looked up from reference TRBV7-2 and TRBJ1-2): GAGVSQSPSNKVTEKGKDVELRCDPISGHTALYWYRQSLGQGLEFLIYFQGNSAPDKSGLPSDRFSAERTGGSVSTLTIQRTQQEDSAVYLCASTPDRGRNGYTFGSGTRLTVV.

This clone occurred a few times. The genes are TRBV2 and TRBJ1-4, with 11 bases fitting TRBD1. Germline CDR1 SNHLY, CDR2 FYNNEI. V was pared by 7 bases and J by 10 bases, with 8 bases of the junction left unmatched. The CDR3 covers 14 residues. The CDR3 DNA follows: TGTGCCAGCACCCTGGGACAGGGGGTAGGAAAACTGTTTTTT. This codes for CASTLGQGVGKLFF.

The chain links TRBV27 to TRBJ2-2; a possible D gene is TRBD1 (6 bases). CDR3 length equals 17 residues. V was trimmed by 1 base and J by 1 base, leaving 13 bases between them. Germline loops: CDR1 MNHEY, CDR2 SMNVEV (reference sequence). CDR3 loop: CASSLFGGRKNTGELFF. The CDR3 DNA follows: TGTGCCAGCAGTTTATTTGGGGGCAGGAAGAACACCGGGGAGCTGTTTTTT.

The genes are TRBV4-2 and TRBJ2-5, with 9 bases lining up with TRBD2. Germline V gene data show CDR1 as LGHNA and CDR2 as YNFKEQ. CDR3 length: 17 residues. Germline trimming cut 0 bases from V and 0 bases from J; bases unmatched to any gene: 5. The chain's CDR3 is CASSQDPTSGYQETQYF. CDR3 DNA sequence: TGTGCCAGCAGCCAAGATCCAACTAGCGGGTACCAAGAGACCCAGTACTTC.

The chain is built from TRBV2 and TRBJ1-1, with D maybe TRBD1 (5 bases). Germline CDR1 and CDR2: SNHLY and FYNNEI. V lost 4 bases and J 6 bases, leaving 12 bases between the germline ends. The CDR3 has 13 amino acids. The CDR3 loop reads CASSGETGAEAFF. DNA of the CDR3: TGTGCCAGCAGTGGCGAAACGGGGGCTGAAGCTTTCTTT.

The chain employs TRBV7-9 and TRBJ1-2, with D unclear. V was trimmed by 5 bases and J by 4 bases, leaving 11 bases between them. CDR1 SEHNR and CDR2 FQNEAQ come from the germline V gene (reference sequence). This CDR3 has 13 amino acids. The chain's CDR3 is CASSAEGIYGYTF. The DNA of the CDR3 is TGTGCCAGCAGCGCGGAGGGCATCTATGGCTACACCTTC.

CDR3 loop: CASSEGTGAMGQPQHF. CDR3 sequence (DNA): TGTGCCAGCAGCGAGGGGACAGGGGCGATGGGACAGCCCCAGCATTTT. The rearrangement links TRBV5-8 to TRBJ1-5, with 10 bases matching TRBD1. Germline V CDR1 and CDR2: SGHTS, YDEGEE. The trim removed 4 bases at V and 7 bases at J, leaving 11 bases unmatched. The CDR3 is 16 amino acids.

CDR3 sequence reads: CASRDRDTGELFF. DNA for the CDR3: TGTGCCAGCCGGGACAGAGACACCGGGGAGCTGTTTTTT. The genes are TRBV7-3 and TRBJ2-2; 7 bases fit TRBD1. The CDR3 covers 13 residues. CDR1 and CDR2 (germline): SGHTA, FQGTGA. V was clipped by 8 bases and J by 3 bases; unmatched bases: 3. The full variable domain, with the rest looked up from reference TRBV7-3 and TRBJ2-2, is GAGVSQTPSNKVTEKGKYVELRCDPISGHTALYWYRQSLGQGPEFLIYFQGTGAADDSGLPNDRFFAVRPEGSVSTLKIQRTERGDSAVYLCASRDRDTGELFFGEGSRLTVL.